This TCR beta chain was observed in a study of siplizumab effects on memory and regulatory T cells. Study-level findings and limits: Major contributors to the alloresponse seemed to be naive T cells, which also appeared more diverse than memory cells. In the presence of siplizumab, alloreactive sequences traceable to unstimulated CD4+ memory cells were significantly reduced. Confirmation that proliferating Tregs from siplizumab cultures had suppressive function was not obtained. Unstimulated subsets accounted for the mapping of only a minor share of the clones that were alloreactive.

Assay: immunoSEQ multiplex PCR; the TCRdb copy retains only in-frame clones and omits some. The sample lists under 85,000 clones, about 90% seen once, with 1.5% to 2% in the top ten. On this clone: Its specificity is unknown.

V shed 4 bases and J shed 4 bases, with 12 bases lying between them. The CDR3 runs to 14 residues. Sequencing was carried out using Tregs sorted from blood. This rearrangement joins TRBV6-7 to TRBJ2-3; D gene unclear. TRBV6-7 belongs to the ORF category, with a function that is uncertain. The receptor was derived from a human donor in good health. The CDR3 sequence: CASSSSSLADTQYF. As DNA, the CDR3 is TGTGCCAGCAGTTCGAGTAGTCTGGCAGATACGCAGTATTTT.